The present entry profiles one T cell receptor beta chain with its context. Its antigen is still unknown. TCRdb recomputed calls from the RT-PCR reads with MiXCR, one row per CDR3 protein. The sample holds fewer than 700,000 distinct CDR3 sequences, approximately 12% seen once. These data originate in a study of response to subunit inactivated influenza vaccine. Findings and limits, study-wide: Few new T cells, the authors suggested, are recruited by each seasonal influenza vaccination.

Germline assignment: CDR1 SQVTM and CDR2 ANQGSEA. The CDR3 spans 12 residues. V shed 4 bases and J shed 0 bases, with 4 bases lying between them. This receptor was taken from a man in his fifties or sixties who received an inactivated influenza vaccine. The chain is built from TRBV29-1 and TRBJ2-1; D call uncertain. Sequencing was performed on PBMCs from blood, taken roughly 46 days after vaccination. This CDR3 is CSVGVSYNEQFF. CDR3 in DNA: TGCAGCGTTGGGGTCTCCTACAATGAGCAGTTCTTC.